Listed below are T cell receptor beta chains from one sample, sequenced in a study of cytomegalovirus exposure and HLA in healthy donors. Measured with immunoSEQ multiplex PCR; TCRdb has only the in-frame clones, and not every one. The sample lists 280,000 or so clones; roughly 89% were seen once. The material sequenced was PBMCs. The origin of the receptors is a young woman in good health and CMV-seronegative. The conserved cysteine and the conserved F or W are not part of the CDR3 here. The D gene is left open where the match is weak.

TRBJ1-1 | NA | TRBV2 | ASRLSINTEAF
TRBJ2-3 | TRBD2 | TRBV25-1 | ASSGTSGGAVDTQY
TRBJ1-5 | NA | TRBV10-3 | AISEWGVLNQPQH
TRBJ2-7 | TRBD1 | TRBV7-9 | ASSLGATGGHLYEQY
TRBJ1-1 | NA | TRBV6-5 | ASSYSTGNTEAF
TRBJ2-3 | TRBD2 | TRBV2 | ASRGGLFVTDTQY
TRBJ1-1 | NA | TRBV11-3 | ASSLVGREKGTEAF
TRBJ1-1 | NA | TRBV5-6 | ASSWGLGATEAF
TRBJ1-5 | NA | TRBV30 | AWSQTDERQPQH
TRBJ1-3 | NA | TRBV7-7 | ASSLDGGFGNTIY
TRBJ2-1 | TRBD2 | TRBV5-1 | ASSKGLAGGPSSYNEQF
TRBJ1-2 | TRBD1 | TRBV28 | ASSLTGWYGYT
TRBJ2-1 | NA | TRBV18 | ASSPPTGKDEQF
TRBJ2-3 | TRBD2 | TRBV19 | ASSKTTSGLVTQY
TRBJ1-1 | TRBD1 | TRBV27 | ASTDPGQTNTEAF
TRBJ2-2 | TRBD2 | TRBV2 | ASSDFPGTSGGIGELF
TRBJ1-4 | NA | TRBV21-1 | ASSASGTGPFHEKLF
TRBJ1-3 | TRBD1 | TRBV6-6 | ASSYGTGGNTIY
TRBJ2-7 | TRBD1 | TRBV5-3 | ARSYDRDLYEQY
TRBJ1-3 | TRBD1 | TRBV5-1 | ASSSNPDRVAGNTIY
TRBJ2-1 | NA | TRBV7-3 | ASSLTGVRNNEQF
TRBJ1-1 | NA | TRBV7-9 | ASSLVGAEAF
TRBJ2-7 | TRBD1 | TRBV6-1 | ASSAGTGTYEQY
TRBJ2-1 | TRBD2 | TRBV6-5 | ASRPGGGEQF
TRBJ2-5 | TRBD2 | TRBV27 | ASRRYSGGAGETQY
TRBJ2-4 | TRBD1 | TRBV27 | ASSLRQGTHIQY
TRBJ1-1 | NA | TRBV6-1 | ASNKGQDNTEAF
TRBJ1-3 | NA | TRBV23-1 | ASRPCTSFGNTIY
TRBJ2-5 | TRBD1 | TRBV4-1 | ASSPWRQGAETQY
TRBJ1-1 | NA | TRBV14 | ASSLGGEAF
TRBJ1-1 | TRBD1 | TRBV9 | ASSARQGLNTEAF
TRBJ2-7 | NA | TRBV6-1 | ASSSSVGGPYEQY
TRBJ1-2 | NA | TRBV11-2 | ASSLDSARKSYGYT
TRBJ2-2 | NA | TRBV5-6 | ASSFGPVNTGELF
TRBJ2-7 | TRBD1 | TRBV5-5 | ASSWTGEEQY
TRBJ2-5 | NA | TRBV2 | ASSAKKQY
TRBJ1-6 | NA | TRBV6-5 | ASSYVERLNSPLH
TRBJ2-1 | NA | TRBV9 | ASSDPSTHPLGGTYNEQF
TRBJ1-4 | TRBD1 | TRBV27 | ASSLRPQGANEKLF
TRBJ1-1 | NA | TRBV6-5 | ASSQGPEAF
TRBJ2-3 | TRBD2 | TRBV11-2 | ASSFLPSGGSDTQY
TRBJ1-2 | TRBD1 | TRBV7-2 | ASSLTGSGGYT
TRBJ2-3 | TRBD2 | TRBV27 | ASSFHSGGYTDTQY
TRBJ1-2 | NA | TRBV7-9 | SSSLQSGSGYT
TRBJ2-2 | TRBD2 | TRBV5-1 | ASSPGRLAGDTGELF
TRBJ2-3 | NA | TRBV30 | AWSPMVLGQDTQY
TRBJ1-2 | NA | TRBV5-6 | ASSFKTGTGYGYT
TRBJ2-3 | TRBD1 | TRBV7-8 | ASSLPHLGQGTDTQY
TRBJ2-1 | TRBD2 | TRBV10-3 | AISESTLAGGSSYNEQF
TRBJ2-7 | NA | TRBV27 | ASSFSWDNPYEQY
TRBJ1-6 | NA | TRBV6-5 | ASSPGSGGNSPLH
TRBJ2-1 | TRBD1 | TRBV11-3 | ASSLTGSNEQF
TRBJ1-4 | TRBD1 | TRBV7-9 | ASSSGGSGNEKLF
TRBJ2-5 | TRBD2 | TRBV4-1 | ASSQGGPGLAGQETQY
TRBJ2-7 | NA | TRBV29-1 | SVKLTGHSYEQY
TRBJ2-7 | NA | TRBV5-1 | ASSYNYEQY
TRBJ1-2 | NA | TRBV27 | ASSLTGNYGYT